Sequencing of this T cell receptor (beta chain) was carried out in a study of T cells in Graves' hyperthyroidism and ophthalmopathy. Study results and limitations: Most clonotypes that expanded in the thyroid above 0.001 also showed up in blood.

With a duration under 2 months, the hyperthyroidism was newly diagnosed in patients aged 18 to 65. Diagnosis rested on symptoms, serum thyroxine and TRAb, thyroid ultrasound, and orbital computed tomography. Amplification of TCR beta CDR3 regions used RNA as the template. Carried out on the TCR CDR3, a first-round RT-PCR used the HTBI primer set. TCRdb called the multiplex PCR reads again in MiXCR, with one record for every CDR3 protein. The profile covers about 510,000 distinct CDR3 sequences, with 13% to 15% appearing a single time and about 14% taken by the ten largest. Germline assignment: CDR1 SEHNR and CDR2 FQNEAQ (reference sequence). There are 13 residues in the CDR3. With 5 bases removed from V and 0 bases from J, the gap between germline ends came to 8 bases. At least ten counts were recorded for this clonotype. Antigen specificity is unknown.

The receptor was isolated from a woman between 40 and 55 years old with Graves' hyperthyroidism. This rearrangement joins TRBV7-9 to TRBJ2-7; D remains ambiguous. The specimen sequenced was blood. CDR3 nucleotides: TGTGCCAGCAGCGACCTACTCTCCTACGAGCAGTACTTC. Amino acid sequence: CASSDLLSYEQYF.